A selection of T cell receptor beta chains follows, all from one sample in a study of T cell responses to AZD1222 COVID-19 vaccine. The method was immunoSEQ multiplex PCR; TCRdb's version includes in-frame clones alone and lacks a portion of them. The sample has around 140,000 clones, roughly 88% seen once. The sequencing here drew on peripheral blood, taken on day 0 of AZD1222 vaccination. These receptors were taken from an adult in good health. Both conserved end residues are part of each CDR3. The D gene is left open where the match is weak. Expanded clones are given a class, and other clones once, few, many or no size at all.

>TRBV3-1/TRBV3-2|.|TRBJ1-1|.
CASSSGLRGAFF
TGTGCCAGCAGCTCGGGACTAAGGGGAGCTTTCTTT
>TRBV11-2|TRBD2|TRBJ2-7|.
CASSSTSGSPGGEQYF
TGTGCCAGCAGCTCGACTAGCGGGAGCCCGGGTGGCGAGCAGTACTTC
>TRBV6-5|TRBD1|TRBJ2-3|.
CASSIGGVEDTQYF
TGTGCCAGCAGTATAGGGGGCGTTGAAGATACGCAGTATTTT
>TRBV19|.|TRBJ1-1|.
CASTLGWDTEAFF
TGTGCCAGCACCCTCGGTTGGGACACTGAAGCTTTCTTT
>TRBV19|TRBD2|TRBJ2-1|few
CASSRTSFLAVLSYNEQFF
TGTGCCAGTAGTCGGACTTCTTTCCTAGCGGTCCTCTCCTACAATGAGCAGTTCTTC
>TRBV2|TRBD1|TRBJ1-1|.
CASSEFQGANTEAFF
TGTGCCAGCAGTGAATTCCAGGGGGCGAACACTGAAGCTTTCTTT
>TRBV4-2|.|TRBJ2-2|.
CASSDWSGTGELFF
TGTGCCAGCAGCGACTGGTCGGGCACCGGGGAGCTGTTTTTT
>TRBV13|TRBD1|TRBJ2-5|.
CASSLRDRETTGQETQYF
TGTGCCAGCAGCTTGAGGGACAGGGAAACTACCGGACAAGAGACCCAGTACTTC
>TRBV6-5|.|TRBJ2-1|.
CASLKGSEQFF
TGTGCCAGCCTCAAGGGGAGCGAGCAGTTCTTC
>TRBV27|TRBD1|TRBJ1-1|.
CASSFGGQGNTEAFF
TGTGCCAGCAGTTTCGGGGGACAGGGTAACACTGAAGCTTTCTTT
>TRBV28|.|TRBJ2-7|few
CASSFGFSYEQYF
TGTGCCAGCAGTTTCGGCTTCTCCTACGAGCAGTACTTC
>TRBV27|TRBD1|TRBJ1-6|.
CASREGASPLHF
TGTGCCAGCAGAGAGGGGGCTTCTCCCCTCCACTTT
>TRBV12-3/TRBV12-4|.|TRBJ2-3|.
CASMIADTQYF
TGTGCCAGCATGATCGCAGATACGCAGTATTTT
>TRBV19|.|TRBJ1-1|few
CASSIGGNTEAFF
TGTGCCAGTAGTATAGGGGGGAACACTGAAGCTTTCTTT
>TRBV2|TRBD1|TRBJ1-5|.
CASSAGTGNQPQHF
TGTGCCAGCAGTGCCGGGACAGGGAATCAGCCCCAGCATTTT
>TRBV29-1|.|TRBJ1-2|.
CSADMYGYTF
TGCAGCGCCGACATGTATGGCTACACCTTC
>TRBV5-4|TRBD1|TRBJ2-7|.
CASSFRTGDEQYF
TGTGCCAGCAGCTTCCGAACAGGGGACGAGCAGTACTTC
>TRBV7-9|.|TRBJ2-3|.
CASSWRVGTDTQYF
TGTGCCAGCAGCTGGCGGGTAGGGACAGATACGCAGTATTTT
>TRBV6-5|.|TRBJ2-3|once
CASSYSRGTQYF
TGTGCCAGCAGTTACTCTCGCGGAACGCAGTATTTT
>TRBV30|TRBD1|TRBJ2-4|.
CAWSLGQGVYGENIQYF
TGTGCCTGGAGTCTAGGACAGGGGGTATATGGGGAGAACATTCAGTACTTC
>TRBV28|.|TRBJ1-2|.
CASSRGQDYGYTF
TGTGCCAGCAGTCGTGGACAAGACTATGGCTACACCTTC
>TRBV29-1|.|TRBJ1-2|.
CSVKGGYGYTF
TGCAGCGTGAAGGGGGGCTATGGCTACACCTTC
>TRBV6-1|.|TRBJ2-5|.
CASSEGSLGATQYF
TGTGCCAGCAGTGAAGGTAGCCTGGGAGCGACCCAGTACTTC
>TRBV29-1|TRBD1|TRBJ2-1|.
CSVEDRGTGGYEQFF
TGCAGCGTTGAAGATCGAGGGACAGGGGGCTATGAGCAGTTCTTC